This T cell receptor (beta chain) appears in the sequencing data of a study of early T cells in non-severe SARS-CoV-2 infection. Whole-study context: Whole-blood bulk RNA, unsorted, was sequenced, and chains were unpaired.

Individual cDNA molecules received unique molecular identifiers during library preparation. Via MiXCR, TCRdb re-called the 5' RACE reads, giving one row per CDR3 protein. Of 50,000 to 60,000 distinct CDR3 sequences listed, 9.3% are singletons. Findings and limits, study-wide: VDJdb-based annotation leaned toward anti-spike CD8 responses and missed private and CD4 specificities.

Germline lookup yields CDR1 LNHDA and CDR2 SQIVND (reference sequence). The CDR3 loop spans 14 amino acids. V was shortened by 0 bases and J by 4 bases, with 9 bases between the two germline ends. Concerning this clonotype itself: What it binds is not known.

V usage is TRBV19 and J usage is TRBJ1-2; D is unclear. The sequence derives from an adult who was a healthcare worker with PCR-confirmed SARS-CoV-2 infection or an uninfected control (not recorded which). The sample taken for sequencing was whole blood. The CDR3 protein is CASSIDRAVYGYTF. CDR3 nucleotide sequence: TGTGCCAGTAGTATAGATCGGGCAGTCTATGGCTACACCTTC.